These 26 T cell receptor beta chains were all obtained from the same sample, sequenced in a study of T-cell reconstitution after alpha-beta-depleted transplantation in children. Study outcomes and limitations: Newly produced T cells mostly provided counts and TCRbeta diversity after one year, as hyperexpanded clones declined.

For TCRbeta, the library was prepared with unique molecular identifiers. TCRdb itself ran the PCR reads through MiXCR, one entry per CDR3 protein. The sample gives hundreds of thousands of distinct CDR3 sequences, roughly 7.8% of which show up once; approximately 9.6% is in the top ten. These TCRs' antigens remain unknown. Specimen: peripheral blood, collected 360 days after TCRalphabeta/CD19-depleted stem cell transplant. These receptors were taken from a female patient aged 2-10 years who had a stem cell transplant for Fanconi anemia, so the T cells may come from the graft donor.

This clonotype was seen a handful of times. This chain joins TRBV3-1 and TRBJ2-1; D is perhaps TRBD2 (5 bases). Germline assignment: CDR1 LGHDT and CDR2 YNNKEL (reference sequence). The CDR3 contains 13 residues. V dropped 5 bases and J dropped 5 bases, with 10 bases sitting between them. The CDR3 coding sequence is TGTGCCAGCAGCTGGGAGCCCAACAATGAGCAGTTCTTC. Encoded protein: CASSWEPNNEQFF.

This clonotype has at least ten counts. V and J are TRBV7-8 and TRBJ1-2; TRBD1 matches 11 bases. The length of the CDR3 is 17 residues. The germline CDR1 and CDR2 sequences are SGHVS and FQNEAQ. After removal of 5 bases from V and 5 bases from J, the junction contained 13 bases not matched to a gene. The CDR3 DNA is TGTGCCAGCAGCGCTCCGGGACAGGGGGATATGGTATATGGCTACACCTTC. Translating it yields CASSAPGQGDMVYGYTF.

This clonotype was detected many times. In DNA, the CDR3 is TGTGCCAGCAGTCCAAAACAGAATCCAAACTCTGGAAACACCATATATTTT. Translating gives CASSPKQNPNSGNTIYF. The chain couples TRBV12-3 or TRBV12-4 to TRBJ1-3; unclear D gene. The V and J ends lost 5 bases and 0 bases respectively, with 17 bases between them. The CDR3 contains 17 residues.

The sample holds many counts of this clonotype. This rearrangement joins TRBV15 to TRBJ1-1; D ambiguous. The V and J ends lost 3 bases and 2 bases respectively, with 10 bases between them. The CDR3 spans 14 residues. Germline V gene sequence: CDR1 LNHNV, CDR2 YYDKDF (reference sequence). For the CDR3, the DNA is TGTGCCACCAGCAGGGACCCAATAAACACTGAAGCTTTCTTT. This sequence encodes CATSRDPINTEAFF.

CDR3 bases: TGTGCCAGCAGTGAACCGGGACTGAGAAGCACTGAAGCTTTCTTT. Protein product: CASSEPGLRSTEAFF. The V gene is TRBV6-1, the J gene TRBJ1-1; tentatively, D is TRBD1 (5 bases). The V end lost 2 bases, the J end lost 4 bases, and 14 bases lay between the germline ends. The CDR3 covers 15 residues. CDR1 and CDR2 (germline): MNHNS, SASEGT.

The table lists this clonotype with many counts. The rearrangement links TRBV28 to TRBJ2-1, with TRBD1 identical over 7 bases. V shed 5 bases and J 2 bases; nucleotides not matched to a gene: 15. Germline lookup yields CDR1 MDHEN and CDR2 SYDVKM. This CDR3 comprises 18 residues. The CDR3 spells CASSLRDSSLGAYNEQFF. Written as DNA, the CDR3 is TGTGCCAGCAGTCTCCGGGACAGTTCGCTAGGGGCCTACAATGAGCAGTTCTTC.

The chain links TRBV7-2 to TRBJ2-5; 8 bases are shared with TRBD2. V shed 3 bases, J shed 2 bases, and the junction held 8 bases outside the gene matches. Germline values: CDR1 SGHTA, CDR2 FQGNSA. The CDR3 has 16 residues. The CDR3 bases are TGTGCCAGCAGCTTCCCCCCTAGCGGGCCACAAGAGACCCAGTACTTC. Translated, it gives CASSFPPSGPQETQYF.

V is TRBV5-1 and J is TRBJ2-7, with D perhaps assigned TRBD1 or TRBD2 (6 bases each). The CDR3 has 15 residues. From germline, CDR1 is SGHRS and CDR2 YFSETQ. V was pared by 3 bases and J by 5 bases, with 18 bases between. The CDR3 region has the DNA TGCGCCAGCAGCTGGAGTACGACTAGGGGGGACGAGCAGTACTTC. This gives the protein CASSWSTTRGDEQYF.

J is TRBJ1-4 and V is TRBV7-9, with D possibly being TRBD1 (6 bases). The CDR3 spans 13 residues. V dropped 4 bases and J dropped 8 bases, with 11 bases sitting between them. CDR1 is SEHNR and CDR2 is FQNEAQ in the germline V gene (reference sequence). Written as DNA, the CDR3 is TGTGCCAGCAGCTCGGGACACGGGGAAAAACTGTTTTTT. Translating gives CASSSGHGEKLFF.

In its sample, this clonotype was seen many times. V is TRBV28 and J is TRBJ2-5; tentative D call: TRBD1 (6 bases). The CDR3 spans 15 residues. The ends were cut back, 2 bases at V and 4 bases at J, with 14 bases in the middle. Germline CDR1 MDHEN, CDR2 SYDVKM. CDR3: CASSLATGLGETQYF. CDR3 coding DNA: TGTGCCAGCAGTTTAGCTACAGGGTTAGGAGAGACCCAGTACTTC.

This clonotype was detected many times. The chain is built from TRBV29-1 and TRBJ1-4; D is possibly TRBD1 (5 bases). The CDR3 is made up of 14 amino acids. Per the germline V gene, CDR1 is SQVTM and CDR2 is ANQGSEA. V gave up 4 bases and J gave up 9 bases, with 18 bases separating them. CDR3 DNA sequence: TGCAGCGTTGGAGGGGCGGCCCCTCTCCAAAAACTGTTTTTT. Protein product: CSVGGAAPLQKLFF.

This clonotype was counted a few times. The J gene is TRBJ1-2, the V gene TRBV2; D call uncertain. The CDR3 spans 13 residues. Germline loops: CDR1 SNHLY, CDR2 FYNNEI. Trimming left V 4 bases short and J 7 bases short, with 13 bases between. The CDR3 DNA is TGTGCCAGCAGTGTGATAGGATTAGGTGGCTACACCTTC. Translation: CASSVIGLGGYTF.

This clonotype was recorded at least ten times. The chain is built from TRBV24-1 and TRBJ1-1; a possible D gene is TRBD1 (5 bases). V gave up 2 bases and J gave up 4 bases, with 7 bases separating them. The CDR3 has 13 residues. Germline V gene lookup returns CDR1 KGHDR and CDR2 SFDVKD. CDR3 nucleotides: TGTGCCACCAGTGATTGGGGGAGCACTGAAGCTTTCTTT. Its translation: CATSDWGSTEAFF.

This clonotype showed up just a few times. The gene calls are TRBV6-1 and TRBJ1-2, with D perhaps TRBD1 (5 bases). CDR3 length: 13 residues. V lost 1 base and J 8 bases, leaving 11 bases between the germline ends. Germline values: CDR1 MNHNS, CDR2 SASEGT. The DNA for the CDR3 is TGTGCCAGCAGTGAAGGGCAGGGTTTAGGCTACACCTTC. Translation gives CASSEGQGLGYTF.

This clonotype was observed many times. CDR3 bases: TGCAGTGCTGCCCCAGGGGGAGCCTACGAGCAGTACGTC. Its translation is CSAAPGGAYEQYV. This sequence joins TRBV20-1 and TRBJ2-7; TRBD1 matches 7 bases. CDR1 is DFQATT and CDR2 is SNEGSKA in the germline V gene (reference sequence). There are 13 residues in the CDR3. V gave up 5 bases and J gave up 2 bases; unmatched junction bases: 6.

This clonotype was recorded at least ten times. The V call is TRBV29-1, the J call TRBJ2-7; 9 bases are a match to TRBD1. Germline loops: CDR1 SQVTM, CDR2 ANQGSEA. The CDR3 runs 12 residues. V was clipped by 7 bases and J by 6 bases; unmatched bases: 7. The CDR3, as DNA: TGCAGCGCCGGGACAGGGAGCGGCGAGCAGTACTTC. Translation: CSAGTGSGEQYF.

This clonotype came up many times. One junction end disagrees with the germline gene, perhaps due to a read error. V gene TRBV5-1 combines with J gene TRBJ2-2, with D unclear. Germline CDR1 is SGHRS and CDR2 is YFSETQ. This CDR3 has 11 amino acids. This CDR3 reads CASSLAGELFF. The DNA for the CDR3 is TGTGCCAGCAGCTTAGCCGGGGAGCTGTTTTTT.

A note on this clonotype: Given a much more abundant clone one base away, this may be a read error. V gene TRBV20-1 combines with J gene TRBJ2-5, with D possibly being TRBD2 (6 bases). CDR1 and CDR2 (germline): DFQATT, SNEGSKA (reference sequence). The V and J ends lost 3 bases and 1 base respectively, with 12 bases between them. This CDR3 is built from 14 residues. The CDR3 bases are TGCAGTGCTAGGGGAGGATGGGTCCAAGAGACCCAGTACTTC. It yields the protein CSARGGWVQETQYF.

Many counts were recorded for this clonotype. This chain connects TRBV20-1 to TRBJ2-1, with TRBD2 matching over 10 bases. CDR3 length: 13 amino acids. Germline V gene sequence: CDR1 DFQATT, CDR2 SNEGSKA (reference sequence). The trim removed 8 bases at V and 3 bases at J, leaving 4 bases unmatched. Here the CDR3 DNA reads TGCAGTCTCTGGACTAGCGGCTACAATGAGCAGTTCTTC. Amino acids: CSLWTSGYNEQFF.

This clonotype was recorded many times. The chain couples TRBV15 to TRBJ1-5; TRBD1 is a possible D gene (6 bases). There are 18 residues in the CDR3. Trimming removed 3 bases from V and 2 bases from J, with 20 bases in between. Germline assignment: CDR1 LNHNV and CDR2 YYDKDF (reference sequence). The DNA for the CDR3 is TGTGCCACCAGCAGGGGGGCCGACAGGCTAAGTGGCAATCAGCCCCAGCATTTT. Its protein product is CATSRGADRLSGNQPQHF.

This clonotype was seen repeatedly, ten times or more. The gene calls are TRBV9 and TRBJ1-2; unclear D gene. Trimming took off 0 bases at V and 2 bases at J, with 5 bases between the two ends. Per germline, CDR1 SGDLS and CDR2 YYNGEE. CDR3 length equals 13 residues. This CDR3 is CASSVDRNYGYTF. For the CDR3, the DNA is TGTGCCAGCAGCGTAGACAGAAACTATGGCTACACCTTC. The full variable domain, rest sourced from reference TRBV9 and TRBJ1-2, is DSGVTQTPKHLITATGQRVTLRCSPRSGDLSVYWYQQSLDQGLQFLIQYYNGEERAKGNILERFSAQQFPDLHSELNLSSLELGDSALYFCASSVDRNYGYTFGSGTRLTVV.

Ten or more counts support this clonotype. The V and J genes are TRBV15 and TRBJ1-4; D gene unclear. The CDR3 has 15 residues. Trimming removed 1 base at V and 4 bases at J, with 10 bases between. Germline CDR1 and CDR2: LNHNV and YYDKDF (reference sequence). The CDR3 region has the DNA TGTGCCACCAGCAGAGCAACCCTTCGTAATGAAAAACTGTTTTTT. Residues: CATSRATLRNEKLFF.

This clonotype was recorded at least ten times. The chain has TRBV20-1 and TRBJ2-3; 8 nucleotides match TRBD2. CDR1 is DFQATT, CDR2 SNEGSKA, per germline (reference sequence). V lost 2 bases, J lost 5 bases, and 9 bases stayed unmatched. The length of the CDR3 is 15 residues. Written as DNA, the CDR3 is TGCAGTGCTAGACGGGGAGGGACTAGTCTAGATACGCAGTATTTT. This translates into CSARRGGTSLDTQYF.

The chain couples TRBV21-1 to TRBJ2-5; whether TRBD2, the table's D call, matches the DNA was not checked. TRBV21-1 is assigned pseudogene status. This CDR3 is built from 17 residues. The CDR3 protein is CASSKGTSGGRQETQYF. Written as DNA, the CDR3 is TGTGCCAGCAGCAAAGGCACTAGCGGGGGGAGGCAAGAGACCCAGTACTTC.

This clonotype was counted ten times or more. The V and J genes are TRBV7-3 and TRBJ2-3, with 10 bases aligning to TRBD2. V trimming: 0 bases; J trimming: 3 bases; junction bases outside the gene matches: 12. Germline CDR1 is SGHTA and CDR2 is FQGTGA. This CDR3 has 19 amino acids. In nucleotides, the CDR3 is TGTGCCAGCAGCTTAACTAGCGGGGGGCCCCATTTTAAGACAGATACGCAGTATTTT. This encodes CASSLTSGGPHFKTDTQYF.

This clonotype was counted a few times. This rearrangement joins TRBV6-2 or TRBV6-3 to TRBJ1-2; 7 nucleotides line up with TRBD1. V trimming: 8 bases; J trimming: 7 bases; junction bases outside the gene matches: 10. The germline CDR1 and CDR2 sequences are MNHEY and SVGEGT. The CDR3 is 13 residues long. CDR3 sequence reads: CASGGYRGGGYTF. CDR3 DNA: TGTGCCAGCGGTGGTTACAGGGGTGGTGGCTACACCTTC.